This is a list of T cell receptor beta chains from one sample in a study of blood T cells in healthy people across ages. TCRdb passed the 5' RACE reads through MiXCR, listing each CDR3 protein once. The top ten clones hold around 2.1% of a sample with roughly 2 million distinct CDR3 sequences, roughly 50% of them seen once. Sequenced material: blood. These receptors originate from a woman aged 40-49 years in good health. Each CDR3 is given with its conserved first and last residue. A D gene is named only where the DNA matches it firmly. Clone size is given for some rows only: seen once, a few or many times, or a class if the clone is expanded.

j_gene: TRBJ2-5
d_gene: TRBD2
abundance: .
v_gene: TRBV28
CDR3nt: TGTGCCAGCAGTTTAGAAGAGGAGGGTCTAGCGGGGGGTGCAATAGAGACCCAGTACTTC
CDR3aa: CASSLEEEGLAGGAIETQYF

j_gene: TRBJ2-6
d_gene: .
abundance: few
v_gene: TRBV4-3
CDR3nt: TGCGCCAGCAGCCAAGTCTCAGGGGGGTCTGGGGCCAACGTCCTGACTTTC
CDR3aa: CASSQVSGGSGANVLTF

j_gene: TRBJ2-4
d_gene: TRBD1
abundance: .
v_gene: TRBV2
CDR3nt: TGTGCCAGCGGACAGGGTGACATTCAGTACTTC
CDR3aa: CASGQGDIQYF

j_gene: TRBJ2-1
d_gene: .
abundance: .
v_gene: TRBV27
CDR3nt: TGTGCCAGCACGGGAGTCTACAATGAGCAGTTCTTC
CDR3aa: CASTGVYNEQFF

j_gene: TRBJ2-1
d_gene: .
abundance: .
v_gene: TRBV5-1
CDR3nt: TGCGCCAGCAGCTTTAGTGGGCAAACTGAGCAGTTCTTC
CDR3aa: CASSFSGQTEQFF

j_gene: TRBJ2-7
d_gene: TRBD2
abundance: few
v_gene: TRBV7-2
CDR3nt: TGTGCCAGCAGCGATGGAACTAGCGGGGGGGCCTACGAGCAGTACTTC
CDR3aa: CASSDGTSGGAYEQYF

j_gene: TRBJ2-5
d_gene: TRBD1
abundance: .
v_gene: TRBV6-6
CDR3nt: TGTGCCAGCAGTTCCCAAGACAGGGGGGAAGGAGAGACCCAGTACTTC
CDR3aa: CASSSQDRGEGETQYF

j_gene: TRBJ2-7
d_gene: .
abundance: .
v_gene: TRBV20-1
CDR3nt: TGCAGTGCTAGAGTCCGGGGTCGGGTCCCCGAGGTCTACGAGCAGTACTTC
CDR3aa: CSARVRGRVPEVYEQYF

j_gene: TRBJ2-3
d_gene: TRBD2
abundance: .
v_gene: TRBV4-3
CDR3nt: TGCGCCAGCAGCCATACGGGACTAGTCACAGATACGCAGTATTTT
CDR3aa: CASSHTGLVTDTQYF

j_gene: TRBJ1-6
d_gene: .
abundance: .
v_gene: TRBV6-5
CDR3nt: TGTGCCAGCAGTTTTCAGTCCAGCTCCTATAATTCACCCCTCCACTTT
CDR3aa: CASSFQSSSYNSPLHF

j_gene: TRBJ1-6
d_gene: .
abundance: once
v_gene: TRBV27
CDR3nt: TGTGCCAGCAGAAAGGGACAAAGCTCTTCACCCCTCCACTTT
CDR3aa: CASRKGQSSSPLHF

j_gene: TRBJ2-3
d_gene: .
abundance: .
v_gene: TRBV28
CDR3nt: TGTGCCAGCAGAGAACTAGGTCTTGGGAAAGATACGCAGTATTTT
CDR3aa: CASRELGLGKDTQYF

j_gene: TRBJ2-7
d_gene: .
abundance: many
v_gene: TRBV7-9
CDR3nt: TGTGCCAGCAGCCCCCGGACGGGGGCCTCCTACGAGCAGTACTTC
CDR3aa: CASSPRTGASYEQYF

j_gene: TRBJ2-5
d_gene: TRBD2
abundance: few
v_gene: TRBV5-1
CDR3nt: TGCGCCAGCAGGAAACAGGGACTAGAAAGAGAGACCCAGTACTTC
CDR3aa: CASRKQGLERETQYF

j_gene: TRBJ2-1
d_gene: .
abundance: .
v_gene: TRBV2
CDR3nt: TGTGCCAGCAGGGCGGCCGTCTCCTACAATGAGCAGTTCTTC
CDR3aa: CASRAAVSYNEQFF

j_gene: TRBJ2-3
d_gene: TRBD1
abundance: once
v_gene: TRBV6-5
CDR3nt: TGTGCCAGCAGTTTAATCCGAGGGGGCGAGACAGATACGCAGTATTTT
CDR3aa: CASSLIRGGETDTQYF

j_gene: TRBJ1-1
d_gene: TRBD1
abundance: once
v_gene: TRBV2
CDR3nt: TGTGCCAGCAGAGGACAGGGAACCTCTGTGGAAGCTTTCTTT
CDR3aa: CASRGQGTSVEAFF

j_gene: TRBJ2-5
d_gene: TRBD1
abundance: .
v_gene: TRBV28
CDR3nt: TGTGCCAGCACCCTAGAGGTACAGGGGTTAGGAGAGACCCAGTACTTC
CDR3aa: CASTLEVQGLGETQYF

j_gene: TRBJ2-3
d_gene: TRBD2
abundance: .
v_gene: TRBV6-2/TRBV6-3
CDR3nt: TGTGCCAGCAGACGGACTAGCGGGTCTCGCACAGATACGCAGTATTTT
CDR3aa: CASRRTSGSRTDTQYF

j_gene: TRBJ2-5
d_gene: .
abundance: .
v_gene: TRBV6-5
CDR3nt: TGTGCCAGCAGCGAGGAGCAAGAGACCCAGTACTTC
CDR3aa: CASSEEQETQYF

j_gene: TRBJ2-3
d_gene: TRBD1
abundance: .
v_gene: TRBV6-5
CDR3nt: TGTGCCAGCACCTCGACAGGGGAAGATACGCAGTATTTT
CDR3aa: CASTSTGEDTQYF

j_gene: TRBJ2-7
d_gene: TRBD1
abundance: .
v_gene: TRBV6-5
CDR3nt: TGTGCCAGCAGTTACGGTGGACAGGGGCACGAGCAGTACTTC
CDR3aa: CASSYGGQGHEQYF

j_gene: TRBJ2-1
d_gene: TRBD2
abundance: .
v_gene: TRBV28
CDR3nt: TGTGCCAGCAGTCTCTTTTCTCGGGTCGGGGGGGCTGAGCAGTTCTTC
CDR3aa: CASSLFSRVGGAEQFF

j_gene: TRBJ2-5
d_gene: .
abundance: .
v_gene: TRBV24-1
CDR3nt: TGTGCCACCAGTGATTTACGGCAGGGTCCGGAGACCCAGTACTTC
CDR3aa: CATSDLRQGPETQYF

j_gene: TRBJ2-3
d_gene: .
abundance: .
v_gene: TRBV29-1
CDR3nt: TGCAGCGTTGCGTCACGCACAGATACGCAGTATTTT
CDR3aa: CSVASRTDTQYF

j_gene: TRBJ2-7
d_gene: .
abundance: .
v_gene: TRBV6-1
CDR3nt: TGTGCCAGCAGTGAAGCTTCACACGAGGGTCCGACGAACTCCTACGAGCGGTACTTC
CDR3aa: CASSEASHEGPTNSYERYF

j_gene: TRBJ2-5
d_gene: .
abundance: .
v_gene: TRBV7-2
CDR3nt: TGTGCCAGCAGCTTGTCGACAGGGAGGGGGCAAGAGACCCAGTACTTC
CDR3aa: CASSLSTGRGQETQYF

j_gene: TRBJ2-7
d_gene: .
abundance: .
v_gene: TRBV6-2/TRBV6-3
CDR3nt: TGTGCCAGCAGAAGACTAGTTAGCGAGCAGTACTTC
CDR3aa: CASRRLVSEQYF

j_gene: TRBJ2-5
d_gene: TRBD2
abundance: .
v_gene: TRBV6-2/TRBV6-3
CDR3nt: TGTGCCAGCAGTAGAATCAGCGGGGGATGGCAAGAGACCCAGTACTTC
CDR3aa: CASSRISGGWQETQYF

j_gene: TRBJ2-7
d_gene: .
abundance: few
v_gene: TRBV9
CDR3nt: TGTGCCAGCAGCCCCGAGGGACACGCGCTCTACGAGCAGTACTTC
CDR3aa: CASSPEGHALYEQYF

j_gene: TRBJ2-1
d_gene: TRBD2
abundance: .
v_gene: TRBV20-1
CDR3nt: TGCAGTGCTAGAGAGGGTAGCGGGGGGTTAACGCAGTTCTTC
CDR3aa: CSAREGSGGLTQFF

j_gene: TRBJ2-5
d_gene: .
abundance: few
v_gene: TRBV28
CDR3nt: TGTGCCAGCAGTGTTGGGGTTGGAGAGACCCAGTACTTC
CDR3aa: CASSVGVGETQYF

j_gene: TRBJ2-5
d_gene: .
abundance: few
v_gene: TRBV20-1
CDR3nt: TGCAGTGCTAGATTTGTAGCGAAAGAGACCCAGTACTTC
CDR3aa: CSARFVAKETQYF

j_gene: TRBJ2-7
d_gene: .
abundance: .
v_gene: TRBV14
CDR3nt: TGTGCCAGCAGCCAGCATCCAGGGTCCCACGAGCAGTACTTC
CDR3aa: CASSQHPGSHEQYF